This TCR beta chain is from a study of T cell responses to AZD1222 COVID-19 vaccine. Study-wide findings and caveats: Spike-spanning, vaccine-associated CD4 TCRs were dominant at 160-218 and 743-854. Mostly white British, mostly female donors; authors suggested clonal diversity may be underestimated. Of spike-specific TCRs, nearly half reportedly target regions left unmutated in variants.

The germline gives CDR1 SNHLY, CDR2 FYNNEI. V lost 7 bases and J lost 5, with 11 bases in between. The CDR3 covers 12 residues. About this clone itself: The antigen is unknown.

Produced via immunoSEQ multiplex PCR; TCRdb's table is partial and in-frame only. This table holds roughly 110,000 clones, 90% found once. The receptor comes from an adult who received the AZD1222 COVID-19 vaccine. The genes are TRBV2 and TRBJ1-1; unclear D gene. The material was peripheral blood, obtained 28 days after the second AZD1222 dose. In DNA, the CDR3 is TGTGCCAGCACCGTTGGGGAAACTGAAGCTTTCTTT. As protein: CASTVGETEAFF.